The 2 T cell receptor beta chains presented below share a single source sample, sequenced in a study of control samples from healthy donors and cancer patients. Repertoires were generated with immunoSEQ multiplex PCR, while TCRdb's copy carries only in-frame clones and drops some. The top ten clones hold roughly 0.7% of a sample with 150,000 to 200,000 clones, roughly nine tenths of them seen once. Source material: blood. The receptors were gathered from a woman aged 25 to 39 in good health.

J is TRBJ2-3 and V is TRBV12-3 or TRBV12-4; D is uncertain. The CDR3 covers 13 residues. The ends were cut back, 1 base at V and 4 bases at J, with 6 bases in the middle. The CDR3 spells CASSLGGPDTQYF. The CDR3 DNA is TGTGCCAGCAGTTTAGGAGGCCCAGATACGCAGTATTTT.

The J gene is TRBJ2-7, the V gene TRBV7-9; D is unresolved. V dropped 5 bases and J dropped 6 bases, with 14 bases sitting between them. CDR1 and CDR2 from the germline V gene are SEHNR and FQNEAQ (reference sequence). The CDR3 has 13 amino acids. CDR3 bases: TGTGCCAGCAGCCAGCCCCCCAGAATCGAGCAGTACTTC. It specifies CASSQPPRIEQYF.